This T cell receptor (beta chain) was profiled in a study of T cell responses to AZD1222 COVID-19 vaccine. Concerning this clone itself: The target antigen is unknown.

Produced via immunoSEQ multiplex PCR; TCRdb's table is partial and in-frame only. The sample records approximately 210,000 clones, about 94% being singletons. General observations from the study: At baseline, seropositivity was found in only a handful of AZD1222 recipients. There were mostly white British donors and more females than males, and clonal diversity was possibly underestimated. Breadth and depth of Spike-specific TCRs rose after two AZD1222 doses.

V dropped 2 bases and J dropped 4; count of bases not matched to a gene: 9. The CDR3 runs 16 residues. Germline lookup yields CDR1 SGHDN and CDR2 FVKESK. The sample was peripheral blood, taken 28 days after the second dose of the MenACWY control vaccine. The rearrangement links TRBV14 to TRBJ2-7; 9 nucleotides agree with TRBD2. The clonotype comes from an adult who received the MenACWY meningococcal vaccine as a control. The CDR3 DNA follows: TGTGCCAGCAGCCAAAGAATCAGTGCGGGAGGGTACGAGCAGTACTTC. Encoded protein: CASSQRISAGGYEQYF. The entire variable domain, with the rest obtained from reference TRBV14 and TRBJ2-7, is as follows: EAGVTQFPSHSVIEKGQTVTLRCDPISGHDNLYWYRRVMGKEIKFLLHFVKESKQDESGMPNNRFLAERTGGTYSTLKVQPAELEDSGVYFCASSQRISAGGYEQYFGPGTRLTVT.